Listed below are T cell receptor beta chains from one sample, sequenced in a study of blood T cell repertoires in COVID-19. Some clones are missing from TCRdb's copy, which holds only in-frame ones; the method was immunoSEQ multiplex PCR. This table has fewer than 95,000 clones, roughly 70% appearing once. Material: peripheral blood. These receptors were obtained from an elderly woman with acute or convalescent COVID-19. The CDR3 runs from the conserved cysteine through the conserved F or W. A D gene is named only where the DNA matches it firmly. Some rows mark clone size as missing; the rest say once, few, many or name a class of expanded clone.

V gene	J gene	D gene	clone size	CDR3 protein	CDR3 DNA
TRBV14	TRBJ2-1	.	.	CASSQDTGASYNEQFF	TGTGCCAGCAGCCAAGATACTGGGGCTTCCTACAATGAGCAGTTCTTC
TRBV15	TRBJ2-7	.	.	CATSLGWGLTYEQYF	TGTGCCACCAGCTTGGGCTGGGGGCTAACCTACGAGCAGTACTTC
TRBV30	TRBJ1-3	.	.	CAWSVRGISGNTIYF	TGTGCCTGGAGTGTACGAGGGATCTCTGGAAACACCATATATTTT
TRBV19	TRBJ1-2	TRBD1	.	CASSATGGGYGYTF	TGTGCCAGTAGTGCAACAGGGGGCGGCTATGGCTACACCTTC
TRBV6-5	TRBJ1-5	TRBD1	few	CASSYGGQHNQPQHF	TGTGCCAGCAGTTACGGGGGACAGCACAATCAGCCCCAGCATTTT
TRBV4-3	TRBJ1-6	.	.	CASSQVPSLSYNSPLHF	TGCGCCAGCAGCCAAGTTCCAAGCCTCTCCTATAATTCACCCCTCCACTTT
TRBV7-2	TRBJ1-2	.	.	CASSPKGQANYGYTF	TGTGCCAGCAGCCCAAAGGGACAAGCTAACTATGGCTACACCTTC
TRBV5-5	TRBJ2-7	.	.	CASSAYRALGIYEQYF	TGTGCCAGCAGCGCCTACAGGGCCCTCGGAATATACGAGCAGTACTTC
TRBV2	TRBJ2-2	TRBD2	.	CASNPPGGTGELFF	TGTGCCAGCAACCCCCCGGGGGGTACCGGGGAGCTGTTTTTT
TRBV9	TRBJ1-2	.	.	CASSVLGGAYGYTF	TGTGCCAGCAGCGTATTGGGGGGGGCCTATGGCTACACCTTC
TRBV18	TRBJ2-5	.	.	CASSPQRAKETQYF	TGTGCCAGCTCACCACAGAGGGCTAAGGAGACCCAGTACTTC
TRBV19	TRBJ1-1	.	few	CASHGGYNTEAFF	TGTGCCAGCCACGGGGGGTATAACACTGAAGCTTTCTTT
TRBV10-3	TRBJ1-1	.	.	CAISEGGNTEAFF	TGTGCCATCAGTGAAGGGGGGAACACTGAAGCTTTCTTT
TRBV9	TRBJ1-1	.	.	CASSRLPDLNTEAFF	TGTGCCAGCAGCAGATTACCCGACTTGAACACTGAAGCTTTCTTT
TRBV20-1	TRBJ2-1	TRBD2	few	CSASRDSGGGDEQFF	TGCAGTGCTAGTAGGGATAGCGGGGGAGGCGATGAGCAGTTCTTC
TRBV5-1	TRBJ1-1	.	few	CASSLGIDFMNTEAFF	TGCGCCAGCAGCTTGGGTATAGATTTCATGAACACTGAAGCTTTCTTT
TRBV4-3	TRBJ1-1	.	once	CASSRRGTSTEAFF	TGCGCCAGCAGCAGACGCGGCACGAGTACTGAAGCTTTCTTT
TRBV6-5	TRBJ1-1	.	.	CASSYPPTKGGAFF	TGTGCCAGCAGTTACCCTCCAACCAAAGGAGGAGCTTTCTTT
TRBV5-4	TRBJ1-1	.	.	CASSPAFLENPEAFF	TGTGCCAGCAGCCCTGCCTTCTTAGAAAACCCTGAAGCTTTCTTT
TRBV11-2	TRBJ1-3	.	.	CASSPAGSRRGSGSTIYF	TGTGCCAGCAGTCCAGCAGGCAGTCGAAGGGGTTCTGGAAGCACCATATATTTT
TRBV3-1/TRBV3-2	TRBJ1-6	TRBD1	.	CASSQGHRDRVAWPLHF	TGTGCCAGCAGCCAAGGTCACCGGGACAGGGTAGCTTGGCCCCTCCACTTT
TRBV13	TRBJ2-3	TRBD1	once	CASSSSQGQGADTQYF	TGTGCCAGCAGCTCCTCCCAGGGACAGGGGGCAGATACGCAGTATTTT
TRBV5-1	TRBJ2-7	TRBD1	.	CASSLGPGQAVGEQYF	TGCGCCAGCAGCCTGGGACCTGGACAGGCAGTAGGCGAGCAGTACTTC
TRBV19	TRBJ1-2	.	.	CAVRGEADGYTF	TGTGCCGTACGAGGAGAAGCGGACGGCTACACCTTC
TRBV19	TRBJ2-1	.	.	CASSFNGGGDEQFF	TGTGCCAGTAGTTTTAACGGTGGGGGCGATGAGCAGTTCTTC
TRBV23-1	TRBJ1-3	.	.	CASSLIMTGSGNTIYF	TGCGCCAGCAGTCTAATAATGACAGGTTCGGGAAACACCATATATTTT
TRBV29-1	TRBJ2-5	.	few	CSVARGLGGETQYF	TGCAGCGTTGCCCGGGGGCTGGGGGGGGAGACCCAGTACTTC
TRBV29-1	TRBJ2-7	.	few	CSVGGRTYEQYF	TGCAGCGTTGGGGGCAGAACCTACGAGCAGTACTTC
TRBV2	TRBJ2-5	.	.	CASSEETGYGETQYF	TGTGCCAGCAGTGAGGAGACAGGTTACGGGGAGACCCAGTACTTC
TRBV3-1/TRBV3-2	TRBJ1-2	.	once	CASSQVDLYTF	TGTGCCAGCAGCCAAGTGGACTTATACACCTTC
TRBV6-5	TRBJ1-4	.	.	CASRRGSTNEKLFF	TGTGCCAGCAGGCGGGGCAGTACTAATGAAAAACTGTTTTTT
TRBV5-8	TRBJ2-7	.	few	CASSRDGGEQYF	TGTGCCAGCAGCAGGGACGGGGGCGAGCAGTACTTC
TRBV2	TRBJ1-2	.	few	CASSETVTGRGYTF	TGTGCCAGCAGTGAAACCGTCACAGGGAGAGGCTACACCTTC
TRBV7-3	TRBJ2-1	.	few	CASSLTIGGYNEQFF	TGTGCCAGCAGCTTAACGATCGGAGGCTACAATGAGCAGTTCTTC
TRBV5-1	TRBJ1-2	TRBD1	.	CASSLDPTGGGGYTF	TGCGCCAGCAGCTTGGACCCTACAGGGGGCGGTGGCTACACCTTC
TRBV18	TRBJ2-7	TRBD2	.	CASSPSTSGGIEQYF	TGTGCCAGCTCACCCTCGACTAGCGGGGGGATCGAGCAGTACTTC
TRBV5-1	TRBJ2-3	.	.	CASSLDSTDTQYF	TGCGCCAGCAGCTTAGACTCCACAGATACGCAGTATTTT
TRBV29-1	TRBJ2-3	.	.	CSVWDTPRDTQYF	TGCAGCGTTTGGGACACTCCAAGAGATACGCAGTATTTT
TRBV6-1	TRBJ1-2	TRBD1	few	CASSEPGQGHRGYTF	TGTGCCAGCAGTGAACCGGGACAGGGGCATCGGGGCTACACCTTC
TRBV2	TRBJ2-7	.	.	CASSEGPYEQYF	TGTGCCAGCAGTGAGGGGCCCTACGAGCAGTACTTC
TRBV6-5	TRBJ1-4	.	.	CASRRTPTNEKLFF	TGTGCCAGCAGACGTACTCCGACTAATGAAAAACTGTTTTTT
TRBV18	TRBJ1-1	TRBD1	few	CASITGAGNTEAFF	TGTGCCAGCATCACAGGGGCGGGGAACACTGAAGCTTTCTTT
TRBV19	TRBJ1-2	.	.	CASRGARGYGYTF	TGTGCCAGCCGGGGGGCGCGGGGATATGGCTACACCTTC
TRBV5-1	TRBJ2-7	TRBD1	.	CASSGAGTVPLEQYF	TGCGCCAGCAGCGGGGCAGGGACAGTGCCCCTCGAGCAGTACTTC
TRBV7-9	TRBJ2-2	.	.	CASSLASLREAGELFF	TGTGCCAGCAGCTTAGCGTCCCTCAGAGAGGCCGGGGAGCTGTTTTTT
TRBV3-1/TRBV3-2	TRBJ1-4	.	.	CASSQGPRETNEKLFF	TGTGCCAGCAGCCAAGGCCCCAGGGAAACTAATGAAAAACTGTTTTTT